This TCR beta chain was sequenced during a study of blood T cells in healthy people across ages (dated by TCRdb to the mid-2010s). General notes on the study: In model experiments, template switching captured about one uniquely barcoded TCR beta cDNA molecule for every two T cells. To track age-related changes in TCR beta repertoire diversity, the study relied on deep sequencing normalized with unique cDNA molecular identifiers. Donors were grouped into four age groups: young (average roughly 15 years), middle-aged (39), aged (around 66) and long-lived (around 80). To avoid experimental bias, donors of different ages were randomly spread across the sequencing lanes. The study analyzed two additional independent replicas of 1 million unique cDNA reads from the same blood draw for two donors, one aged 18 to 29 and one aged 80 or older. Overall results and qualifications from the work: The CMV infection status of donors was not known, potentially confounding age-related changes in expanded clonotypes. Estimates of total diversity from one million sequenced T cells were regarded as lower bounds and underestimates. Bulk unsorted PBMC profiling prevented conclusive comparison of naive and antigen-experienced compartments. Observed TCR beta diversity per million T cells fell roughly linearly with age, and a significant reduction was already apparent by age roughly 40. Compared with the aged group, the long-lived group had more naive CD4+ T cells, fewer expanded clones and increased TCR diversity, a pattern suggesting age selection. There was a strong correlation between observed TCR beta diversity and the percentage of naive T cells measured by flow cytometry.

As concerns this clonotype: Its target antigen remains unknown. There are no base qualities to consult, and no much larger clone falls within one base.

The 40 or so donors, aged about 6 to 95 years, were systemically healthy Caucasian individuals from Russia. Each donor gave approximately 10 milliliters of peripheral blood, collected into EDTA-treated Vacutainer tubes. Ficoll-Paque density-gradient centrifugation was used to isolate PBMCs, with at least 7 million per sample. Trizol reagent was used to extract total RNA from PBMCs, with at least 6 micrograms per sample. For every donor, an aliquot of PBMCs went through flow cytometry to measure the percentages of naive CD45RAhigh/CD27high T cells. The receptor library was made with 5' RACE. TCRdb records Illumina HiSeq 2500 as the sequencer. A second PCR of roughly 7 to 11 cycles was performed with a sample-barcoded 5' primer and a J-beta primer mix. A template-switch 5' adaptor carrying 12 random nucleotides introduced a unique molecular identifier onto each TCR beta cDNA molecule. At least 2.5 million CDR3-containing paired-end reads were obtained from each sample. First-strand cDNA synthesis was performed from all RNA using the Mint cDNA synthesis kit, with priming by a TRBC-specific oligonucleotide. All cDNA was treated with uracil-DNA glycosylase and then went through a first 18-cycle PCR with the universal primers M1SS and BC2_uni_R. In the source study's methods: For normalization, 1 million high-quality reads were randomly selected from each sample, with every read carrying a distinct molecular identifier. Instead of being binned into consensus sequences, reads with shared molecular identifiers were discarded. MiTCR, set to a Q25 quality threshold and the strictest error-elimination algorithm, was used for CDR3 identification, clonotype clustering and error correction. A nonparametric unseen species model with Euler transformation was used to estimate lower-bound total TCR beta diversity. TCRdb reanalyzed the raw reads on its own, using fastp at Q25 for trimming and MiXCR for clone calling, and kept in-frame beta chains. Every entry covers one CDR3 protein and lists the most common genes and DNA from its rows. V and J calls and clone size were set by TCRdb, not the authors. This sample lists approximately 800,000 distinct CDR3 sequences; 56% were detected once. Around 25% of the sample is in the top ten clones.

From its cysteine to its phenylalanine, the CDR3 spans 12 amino acids. Solely the CDR3 DNA is kept, with 36 bases framed from the first base. Trimming takes 7 bases off V and 5 bases off J; junction bases not matched to a gene: 5. Taken from the germline V gene, the CDR1 and CDR2 loops are SQVTM and ANQGSEA. Recombination joined TRBV29-1 with TRBJ2-5; 9 bases in between match TRBD2. This TCR was sampled from a man aged 40-49 years in good health. The source material was blood. The DNA is as follows: TGCAGCGACCGGACTAGCGAGGAGACCCAGTACTTC. It translates to CSDRTSEETQYF.